Below, 6 T cell receptor beta chains from the same sample are listed, as sequenced in a study of blood T cell repertoires in COVID-19. The repertoire was sequenced with immunoSEQ multiplex PCR; TCRdb's copy has only in-frame clones and lacks some. Among about 210,000 clones listed, 80% to 85% were seen once. The sample consisted of PBMCs or T cells enriched from blood (not recorded which). The source is a woman aged 50 to 65 with acute COVID-19.

This clone was counted between two and nine times. The genes are TRBV6-6 and TRBJ1-5; TRBD1 agrees at 9 bases. This CDR3 comprises 14 residues. With V trimmed by 6 bases and J by 5 bases, 5 bases remained unmatched. Germline-derived CDR1 and CDR2 are MNHNY and SVGAGI (reference sequence). The CDR3 bases are TGTGCCAGCAGCAATACAGGGGGCTATCAGCCCCAGCATTTT. It codes for CASSNTGGYQPQHF.

This clone has only one observation. The gene calls are TRBV29-1 and TRBJ2-1; 9 bases align to TRBD2. Germline assignment: CDR1 SQVTM and CDR2 ANQGSEA. J gave up 7 bases and V 3 bases, and 10 bases lay outside the gene matches. The CDR3 contains 15 residues. CDR3 in amino acids: CSVDGSGRLANEQFF. The CDR3 region has the DNA TGCAGCGTTGATGGTAGCGGGAGACTGGCAAATGAGCAGTTCTTC.

The rearrangement joins TRBV20-1 to TRBJ2-5; 7 bases are shared with TRBD1. This CDR3 comprises 14 residues. The ends lost 3 bases at V and 2 bases at J; junction bases unmatched: 6. CDR1 is DFQATT and CDR2 is SNEGSKA in the germline V gene (reference sequence). This chain's CDR3 is CSASGSTGQETQYF. The CDR3 bases are TGCAGTGCTAGTGGATCGACAGGGCAAGAGACCCAGTACTTC.

This clone was observed a handful of times. The rearrangement uses TRBV5-6 and TRBJ2-1; a possible D gene is TRBD2 (6 bases). Trimming cost V 0 bases and J 0 bases, with 13 bases left between them. The CDR3 covers 17 residues. Germline V gives CDR1 SGHDT, CDR2 YYEEEE. CDR3 amino acids: CASSLGHAGSSYNEQFF. The CDR3 bases are TGTGCCAGCAGCTTGGGGCATGCGGGGAGCTCCTACAATGAGCAGTTCTTC.

This clone has just one count. The chain recombines TRBV28 with TRBJ2-7, with D possibly TRBD1 on 5 matching bases. V lost 6 bases and J lost 4, with 10 bases in between. The CDR3 covers 12 residues. Per germline, CDR1 MDHEN and CDR2 SYDVKM. Here the CDR3 DNA reads TGTGCCAGCAGGTTTCAGGGATACGAGCAGTACTTC. It is translated as CASRFQGYEQYF.

CDR3 sequence reads: CASSLSPATGELFF. In nucleotides, the CDR3 is TGTGCCAGCAGCTTATCCCCAGCGACCGGGGAGCTGTTTTTT. The chain carries TRBV11-2 and TRBJ2-2; no firm D call. V lost 2 bases and J 5 bases, leaving 9 bases between the germline ends. CDR3 length equals 14 residues. Germline V CDR1 and CDR2: SGHAT, FQNNGV.